The clone carrying this T cell receptor beta chain was recorded many times. The data derive from a study of neurological immune-mediated disorders. Germline V gene data show CDR1 as KGHDR and CDR2 as SFDVKD. The CDR3 runs to 12 residues. Each CDR3 protein gets one entry after TCRdb re-called the 5' RACE reads with MiXCR. The sample shows around 44,000 distinct CDR3 sequences, roughly 15% of them seen only once. CD4+ or CD8+ T cells at a count of about a million served as input for the sorted libraries. This clonotype was sampled from a woman aged 55-70 years with HTLV-1-associated myelopathy (HAM/TSP). Sequencing was performed on CD4+ T cells from blood. This chain links TRBV24-1 with TRBJ1-1; D is perhaps TRBD1 (6 bases). CDR3 sequence (DNA): TGTTCGTATATTGGGGGCGTCTTGAAAGCTTTCTTT. It yields the protein CSYIGGVLKAFF.